What follows are 19 T cell receptor beta chains derived from one specimen sequenced in a study of breast tumors, draining lymph nodes, adjacent tissues. TCRdb reanalysed the multiplex PCR reads using MiXCR and keeps one entry per CDR3 protein. The table records roughly 14,000 distinct CDR3 sequences, around three fifths of them present only once. Sample: tumor-adjacent breast tissue. The source is a female donor with breast cancer. Some clones in this sample may be carry-over from other donors' samples.

The V and J genes are TRBV15 and TRBJ1-6, with 7 bases that match TRBD1. The CDR3 has 16 residues. Germline values: CDR1 LNHNV, CDR2 YYDKDF (reference sequence). J lost 7 bases, V lost 0 bases, and 6 bases had no gene match. CDR3 amino acids: CATSRDRAGGNSPLHF. In nucleotides, the CDR3 is TGTGCCACCAGCAGAGATCGGGCAGGGGGAAATTCACCCCTCCACTTT. Full variable domain (outside the CDR3, taken from reference TRBV15 and TRBJ1-6): DAMVIQNPRYQVTQFGKPVTLSCSQTLNHNVMYWYQQKSSQAPKLLFHYYDKDFNNEADTPDNFQSRRPNTSFCFLDIRSPGLGDTAMYLCATSRDRAGGNSPLHFGNGTRLTVT.

This clonotype rates as medium-sized (0.01 to 0.1%). The V call is TRBV5-1, the J call TRBJ1-6; tentatively, D is TRBD1 (6 bases). This CDR3 contains 14 residues. Trimming shortened V by 1 base and J by 9 bases, and 11 bases separated the two germline ends. Germline CDR1 SGHRS, CDR2 YFSETQ. Here the CDR3 DNA reads TGCGCCAGCAGCTTGTCAGGGGCGGGTTCACCCCTCCACTTT. It translates to CASSLSGAGSPLHF.

This sequence joins TRBV7-9 and TRBJ2-7, with 9 bases aligning to TRBD2. This CDR3 is built from 15 residues. V lost 2 bases and J lost 7; bases outside the gene matches: 9. Germline V gene data show CDR1 as SEHNR and CDR2 as FQNEAQ (reference sequence). The CDR3: CASSLMEVAGEEQYF. Here the CDR3 DNA reads TGTGCCAGCAGCTTAATGGAAGTAGCGGGAGAGGAGCAGTACTTC.

This clonotype was seen once. This chain joins TRBV7-9 and TRBJ2-7; 9 positions match TRBD1. The germline gives CDR1 SEHNR, CDR2 FQNEAQ (reference sequence). The length of the CDR3 is 16 residues. The ends lost 6 bases at V and 5 bases at J; junction bases unmatched: 14. In DNA form, the CDR3 reads TGTGCCAGCAGTCTATTTTCCGGGACAGGGAGCGACGAGCAGTACTTC. It specifies CASSLFSGTGSDEQYF.

By sample share, this clonotype is medium-sized (0.01 to 0.1%). The chain joins TRBV2 to TRBJ2-7; maybe TRBD2 (5 bases). The CDR3 contains 14 residues. Germline V CDR1 and CDR2: SNHLY, FYNNEI. Trimming took 10 bases from V and 3 from J, leaving 19 bases between them. CDR3 residues: CATSTPGLSYEQYF. Here the CDR3 DNA reads TGTGCCACCTCAACGCCAGGACTCAGCTACGAGCAGTACTTC. The whole variable domain, filled in from reference TRBV2 and TRBJ2-7, reads EPEVTQTPSHQVTQMGQEVILRCVPISNHLYFYWYRQILGQKVEFLVSFYNNEISEKSEIFDDQFSVERPDGSNFTLKIRSTKLEDSAMYFCATSTPGLSYEQYFGPGTRLTVT.

The chain carries TRBV4-1 and TRBJ1-2; 9 bases are shared with TRBD1. CDR1 MGHRA and CDR2 YSYEKL come from the germline V gene. The CDR3 contains 14 residues. V lost 4 bases and J lost 8; bases outside the gene matches: 8. CDR3 protein: CASSRDRAGDGYTF. The CDR3 coding sequence is TGCGCCAGCAGCCGGGACAGGGCCGGGGACGGCTACACCTTC.

This rearrangement joins TRBV29-1 to TRBJ2-2, with a possible D match to TRBD2 (6 bases). The length of the CDR3 is 14 residues. V was trimmed by 4 bases and J by 2 bases, leaving 11 bases between them. Germline values: CDR1 SQVTM, CDR2 ANQGSEA. CDR3 loop: CSVGLGLNTGELFF. The CDR3 DNA sequence: TGCAGCGTTGGCCTTGGACTAAACACCGGGGAGCTGTTTTTT.

The chain is built from TRBV7-8 and TRBJ1-2, with 9 bases that match TRBD1. V lost 5 bases and J lost 4; bases outside the gene matches: 8. The CDR3 runs to 15 residues. Germline V lookup: CDR1 SGHVS, CDR2 FQNEAQ. For the CDR3, the DNA is TGTGCCAGCAGCCCACGACAGGGGGACGGCTATGGCTACACCTTC. This gives the protein CASSPRQGDGYGYTF.

This sequence joins TRBV2 and TRBJ2-7; 13 nucleotides agree with TRBD2. Trimming at V came to 4 bases and at J to 3 bases, leaving 9 bases not matched to a gene. Germline V gives CDR1 SNHLY, CDR2 FYNNEI. There are 17 residues in the CDR3. The CDR3 nucleotides are TGTGCCAGCAGTGTATCCGGGACTAGCGGGACAAACTACGAGCAGTACTTC. Translation gives CASSVSGTSGTNYEQYF.

As to this clonotype: This is likely a read error, given that the CDR3 carries no conserved phenylalanine or tryptophan at its end. Because the CDR3's place on the DNA is in doubt, the DNA is left out and the CDR3 is given as listed by TCRdb. The chain employs TRBV2 and TRBJ2-2; the DNA was not compared with TRBD2, the D call given in the table. In germline, CDR1 is SNHLY, CDR2 FYNNEI. The CDR3 region is 15 residues in length, termini included. CDR3 protein: CATGSERAWAGGVFL.

V usage is TRBV12-3 or TRBV12-4 and J usage is TRBJ1-2, with TRBD1 matching over 7 bases. After removal of 7 bases from V and 1 base from J, the junction contained 12 bases not matched to a gene. The CDR3 is 16 residues long. The CDR3 sequence: CASTPGTAGLNYGYTF. The CDR3 DNA follows: TGTGCCAGCACCCCCGGGACAGCCGGTCTTAACTATGGCTACACCTTC.

The chain joins TRBV12-3 or TRBV12-4 to TRBJ1-2; D unresolved. The V gene lost 6 bases and the J gene lost 8 bases, with 16 bases spanning the gap. CDR3 length equals 13 residues. The CDR3 DNA sequence: TGTGCCAGCAGCACCGAAACAGCCAAGGGCTACACCTTC. Translation gives CASSTETAKGYTF.

The gene calls are TRBV6-1 and TRBJ1-2, with D perhaps matching TRBD1 (5 bases). Germline lookup yields CDR1 MNHNS and CDR2 SASEGT. The CDR3 covers 18 residues. CDR3 residues: CASSGGGGFSGHRDGYTF. In DNA, the CDR3 is TGTGCAAGCTCTGGTGGGGGAGGGTTCTCAGGGCACCGTGATGGCTACACCTTC.

The chain combines TRBV10-3 with TRBJ2-1; TRBD2 matches 14 bases. Germline CDR1 and CDR2: ENHRY and SYGVKD. V was clipped by 0 bases and J by 6 bases; unmatched bases: 4. The CDR3 consists of 17 residues. CDR3 sequence: CAISESRGTSGSNEQFF. The CDR3 coding sequence is TGTGCCATCAGTGAGTCTAGAGGGACTAGCGGGAGCAATGAGCAGTTCTTC.

The CDR3 DNA follows: TGCAGCGCCGGGACAGGGTTGACCTACGAGCAGTACTTC. This codes for CSAGTGLTYEQYF. The J gene is TRBJ2-7, the V gene TRBV29-1; 9 nucleotides match TRBD1. Per the germline V gene, CDR1 is SQVTM and CDR2 is ANQGSEA. Trimming took 7 bases from V and 2 from J; bases not matched to a gene: 6. The CDR3 has 13 amino acids.

This clonotype was picked up one time. This sequence joins TRBV7-2 and TRBJ2-2; TRBD2 might be the D (6 bases). Trimming removed 5 bases at V and 4 bases at J, with 26 bases between. Germline CDR1 SGHTA, CDR2 FQGNSA. This CDR3 contains 19 residues. The CDR3 nucleotides read TGTGCCAGCAGCCCCCACGGGTCCGTGGGGGGAGTTAGCACCGGGGAGCTGTTTTTT. Its translation: CASSPHGSVGGVSTGELFF.

This clonotype appeared a few times. The chain couples TRBV9 to TRBJ2-1; D is perhaps TRBD2 (6 bases). The germline V gene has CDR1 SGDLS and CDR2 YYNGEE. Trimming stripped 5 bases from V and 2 bases from J, with 20 bases between. The CDR3 covers 17 residues. In DNA form, the CDR3 reads TGTGCCAGCAGACCAGAACCGGAGGGACCCGCCTACAATGAGCAGTTCTTC. This encodes CASRPEPEGPAYNEQFF.

The chain's CDR3 is CSATSRYNEQFF. CDR3 coding DNA: TGCAGTGCTACTAGCAGATACAATGAGCAGTTCTTC. This chain joins TRBV20-1 and TRBJ2-1; maybe TRBD2 (5 bases). CDR3 size: 12 residues. The germline CDR1 and CDR2 sequences are DFQATT and SNEGSKA (reference sequence). V lost 4 bases, J lost 4 bases, and 8 bases lay in between.

The chain has TRBV20-1 and TRBJ2-5; TRBD2 agrees at 10 bases. The CDR3 runs to 16 residues. Losses at the gene ends were 1 base for V and 2 bases for J; bases not matched to a gene: 7. The germline V gene encodes CDR1 DFQATT and CDR2 SNEGSKA (reference sequence). The chain's CDR3 is CSARVIAGGTQETQYF. The CDR3 DNA is TGCAGTGCTAGAGTAATAGCGGGGGGCACACAAGAGACCCAGTACTTC.